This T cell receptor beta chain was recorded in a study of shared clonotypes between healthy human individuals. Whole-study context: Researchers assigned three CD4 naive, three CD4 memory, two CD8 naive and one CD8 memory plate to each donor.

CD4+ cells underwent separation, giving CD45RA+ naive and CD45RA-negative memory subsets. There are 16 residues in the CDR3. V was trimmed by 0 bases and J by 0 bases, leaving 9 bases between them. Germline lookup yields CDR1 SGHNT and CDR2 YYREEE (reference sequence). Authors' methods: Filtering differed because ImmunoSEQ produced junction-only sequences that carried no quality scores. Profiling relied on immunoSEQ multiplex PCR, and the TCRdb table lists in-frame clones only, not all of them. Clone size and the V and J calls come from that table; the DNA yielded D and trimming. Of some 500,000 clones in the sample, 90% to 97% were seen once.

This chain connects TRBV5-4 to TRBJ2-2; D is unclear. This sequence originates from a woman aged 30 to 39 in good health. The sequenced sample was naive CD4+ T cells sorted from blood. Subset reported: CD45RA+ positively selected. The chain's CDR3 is CASSLGGSPNTGELFF. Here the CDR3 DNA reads TGTGCCAGCAGCTTGGGAGGTTCCCCGAACACCGGGGAGCTGTTTTTT.